This TCR beta chain was recovered during a study of T-cell reconstitution after alpha-beta-depleted transplantation in children. The study, taken as a whole, reports: Where some patients showed high TCRbeta diversity at day 60, it came from recipient T cells and thymic progenitors that had survived. Newly produced T cells mostly provided counts and TCRbeta diversity after one year, as hyperexpanded clones declined. Several hundred rapidly expanded clones from non-depleted graft cells reportedly supplied alpha-beta T cells about two months post-transplant.

Library preparation (for TCRbeta) was performed with unique molecular identifiers. TCRdb itself ran the PCR reads through MiXCR, one entry per CDR3 protein. This table has 90,000 to 150,000 distinct CDR3 sequences, roughly 24% appearing once. The table lists this clonotype with many counts. The antigen is unknown. The TCR comes from a male patient aged 2 to 9 who had a stem cell transplant for chronic granulomatous disease, so the T cells may come from the graft donor. The sample here was PBMCs, mostly from graft donor cells, taken 180 days after TCRalphabeta/CD19-depleted stem cell transplant.

The CDR3 region is CSARDPPNEQYF. The DNA for the CDR3 is TGCAGTGCTAGAGATCCCCCAAATGAGCAGTACTTC. This sequence joins TRBV20-1 and TRBJ2-7; D ambiguous. The CDR3 is 12 residues long. V was clipped by 0 bases and J by 7 bases, with 10 bases between them. Per germline, CDR1 DFQATT and CDR2 SNEGSKA (reference sequence).